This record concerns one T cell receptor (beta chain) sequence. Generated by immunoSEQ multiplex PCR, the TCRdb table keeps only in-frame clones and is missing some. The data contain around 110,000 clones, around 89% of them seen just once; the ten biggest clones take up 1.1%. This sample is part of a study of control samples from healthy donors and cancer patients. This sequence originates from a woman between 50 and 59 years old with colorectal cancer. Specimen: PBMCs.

CDR3 in amino acids: CASTWTVGAGELFF. The CDR3 nucleotides read TGTGCCAGCACGTGGACCGTGGGTGCCGGGGAGCTGTTTTTT. The V gene is TRBV6-4, the J gene TRBJ2-2; D is unclear. Per the germline V gene, CDR1 is MRHNA and CDR2 is SNTAGT. The germline V and J ends were trimmed by 7 bases and 6 bases, with 15 bases remaining between them. This CDR3 region has 14 residues.